This TCR beta chain originates from a study of cytomegalovirus exposure and HLA in healthy donors. With 60 Vbeta and 13 Jbeta primers, the PCR was carried out. Produced via immunoSEQ multiplex PCR; TCRdb's table is partial and in-frame only. The table has about 150,000 clones, around 80% seen once. CDR3 size: 15 residues. Per germline, CDR1 LNHDA and CDR2 SQIVND (reference sequence). J gave up 5 bases and V 6 bases, and 8 bases lay outside the gene matches. The chain has TRBV19 and TRBJ1-4; TRBD1 matches 8 bases. Source material: PBMCs. This receptor was obtained from a male donor in good health and CMV-seronegative. The CDR3 region is CASRPDRGGNEKLFF. In DNA form, the CDR3 reads TGTGCCAGTAGACCCGACAGGGGAGGGAATGAAAAACTGTTTTTT.